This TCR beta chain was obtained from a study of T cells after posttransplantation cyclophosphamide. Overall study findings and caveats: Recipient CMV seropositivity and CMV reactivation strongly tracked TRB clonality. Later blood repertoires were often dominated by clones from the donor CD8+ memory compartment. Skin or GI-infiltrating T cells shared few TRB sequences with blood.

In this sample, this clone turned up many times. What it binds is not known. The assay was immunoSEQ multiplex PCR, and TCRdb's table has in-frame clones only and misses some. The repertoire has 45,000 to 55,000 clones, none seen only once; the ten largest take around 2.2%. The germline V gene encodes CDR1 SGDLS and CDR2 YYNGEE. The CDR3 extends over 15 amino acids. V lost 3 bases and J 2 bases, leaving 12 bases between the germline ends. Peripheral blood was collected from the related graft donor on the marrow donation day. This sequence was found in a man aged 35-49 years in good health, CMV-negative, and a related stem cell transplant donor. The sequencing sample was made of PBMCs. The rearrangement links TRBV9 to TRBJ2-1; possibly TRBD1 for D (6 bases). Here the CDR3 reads CASSGGQWPYNEQFF. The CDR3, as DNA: TGTGCCAGCAGCGGGGGACAATGGCCCTACAATGAGCAGTTCTTC.